The 21 T cell receptor beta chains below come from one sample, sequenced in a study of cytomegalovirus exposure and HLA in healthy donors. The PCR used 60 Vbeta and 13 Jbeta primers. Sequencing was performed with immunoSEQ multiplex PCR; in TCRdb, only in-frame clones are kept and a portion is missing. The sample yields about 130,000 clones, around four fifths seen once. Sequences were obtained from PBMCs. Receptors originate from a boy aged 5 to 17 in good health and CMV-seronegative.

V usage is TRBV29-1 and J usage is TRBJ1-1, with D possibly being TRBD1 (6 bases). The length of the CDR3 is 13 residues. The V end was cut by 7 bases, the J end by 4 bases, with 16 bases between. Germline V gene sequence: CDR1 SQVTM, CDR2 ANQGSEA. The CDR3: CSAQALGGTEAFF. The CDR3 DNA reads as TGCAGCGCCCAGGCATTAGGGGGCACTGAAGCTTTCTTT.

This clone occurred a few times. The chain links TRBV27 to TRBJ2-7; TRBD2 matches at 14 bases. CDR3 length: 18 amino acids. V lost 6 bases, J lost 4 bases, and 14 bases stayed unmatched. In germline, CDR1 is MNHEY, CDR2 SMNVEV (reference sequence). The DNA of the CDR3 is TGTGCCAGCAGAACGGGACAGGGGAGGACTAGCGGGAGGTACGAGCAGTACTTC. This encodes CASRTGQGRTSGRYEQYF.

The chain has TRBV30 and TRBJ2-5, with 7 bases aligning to TRBD1. The germline gives CDR1 GTSNPN, CDR2 SVGIG (reference sequence). CDR3 length equals 13 residues. Germline trimming cut 5 bases from V and 5 bases from J; bases unmatched to any gene: 8. The CDR3 nucleotides read TGTGCCTGGGGCCGGGACAGCCGGGAGACCCAGTACTTC. This encodes CAWGRDSRETQYF.

Note on this clone: At one end, the junction sequence differs from germline, possibly due to a read error. The chain combines TRBV6-5 with TRBJ1-1; possible D gene TRBD1, 6 bases. Germline V CDR1 and CDR2: MNHEY, SVGAGI. The CDR3 totals 16 residues. CDR3 sequence: CASSYPREGGDTEDFF. The CDR3 DNA sequence: TGTGCCAGCAGTTACCCGCGGGAGGGAGGGGACACTGAAGATTTCTTT.

This chain joins TRBV29-1 and TRBJ2-1; the D gene is possibly TRBD1 (5 bases). Germline V gives CDR1 SQVTM, CDR2 ANQGSEA. The CDR3 extends over 14 amino acids. Deletions cut 3 bases from V and 2 bases from J, with 11 bases between. CDR3 in amino acids: CSVDGADPYNEQFF. CDR3 DNA: TGCAGCGTTGATGGGGCGGATCCCTACAATGAGCAGTTCTTC.

This clone is a singleton in its sample. This chain links TRBV4-1 with TRBJ2-3; 11 nucleotides match TRBD2. CDR1 is MGHRA, CDR2 YSYEKL, per germline. The CDR3 extends over 15 amino acids. V lost 2 bases and J lost 6; bases outside the gene matches: 4. CDR3 nucleotides: TGCGCCAGCAGCCAACCTAGCGGGGGGCACGATACGCAGTATTTT. This encodes CASSQPSGGHDTQYF.

The V and J genes are TRBV18 and TRBJ2-2; unclear D gene. The CDR3 is 15 residues long. The V end lost 2 bases, the J end lost 2 bases, and 9 bases lay between the germline ends. The V gene's germline CDR1 is KGHSH and CDR2 LQKENI. CDR3 region: CASSPATVNTGELFF. CDR3 nucleotides: TGTGCCAGCTCACCAGCAACAGTTAACACCGGGGAGCTGTTTTTT. Supplemented by reference TRBV18 and TRBJ2-2, the full variable domain reads NAGVMQNPRHLVRRRGQEARLRCSPMKGHSHVYWYRQLPEEGLKFMVYLQKENIIDESGMPKERFSAEFPKEGPSILRIQQVVRGDSAAYFCASSPATVNTGELFFGEGSRLTVL.

This clone was seen more than once but under ten times. The V gene is TRBV4-1, the J gene TRBJ2-3; TRBD2 matches at 8 bases. The CDR3 covers 13 residues. Germline V gene sequence: CDR1 MGHRA, CDR2 YSYEKL. The V gene end was trimmed by 4 bases and the J gene end by 5 bases; junction bases not matched to a gene: 2. CDR3 protein: CASSRREGDTQYF. The CDR3 DNA reads TGCGCCAGCAGCCGACGGGAGGGAGATACGCAGTATTTT.

This chain connects TRBV25-1 to TRBJ2-7; tentative D call: TRBD1 (5 bases). Germline values: CDR1 MGHDK, CDR2 SYGVNS. V was cut by 0 bases and J by 4 bases, with 13 bases left in between. The CDR3 extends over 15 amino acids. The CDR3: CASSEYGQGSYEQYF. CDR3 in DNA: TGTGCCAGCAGTGAATATGGGCAGGGTTCGTACGAGCAGTACTTC.

The chain combines TRBV25-1 with TRBJ1-4; 8 nucleotides agree with TRBD1. The CDR3 is 16 amino acids. V was clipped by 1 base and J by 8 bases; unmatched bases: 9. Germline-derived CDR1 and CDR2 are MGHDK and SYGVNS. CDR3 residues: CASSEFRTGMGEKLFF. The CDR3 DNA is TGTGCCAGCAGTGAATTCAGGACAGGGATGGGAGAAAAACTGTTTTTT. Looking up the rest from reference TRBV25-1 and TRBJ1-4 gives the full variable domain: EADIYQTPRYLVIGTGKKITLECSQTMGHDKMYWYQQDPGMELHLIHYSYGVNSTEKGDLSSESTVSRIRTEHFPLTLESARPSHTSQYLCASSEFRTGMGEKLFFGSGTQLSVL.

This clone has just one count. The chain couples TRBV29-1 to TRBJ2-7; the match to TRBD2 covers 11 bases. The CDR3 length is 14 residues. Germline lookup yields CDR1 SQVTM and CDR2 ANQGSEA. The V and J ends lost 4 bases and 0 bases, in that order; junction bases with no gene match: 2. CDR3 in amino acids: CSVATSGDSYEQYF. In DNA, the CDR3 is TGCAGCGTTGCGACTAGCGGGGACTCCTACGAGCAGTACTTC.

This clone was seen more than once but under ten times. The chain links TRBV30 to TRBJ1-1; D not resolved. Deletions cut 3 bases from V and 5 bases from J, with 22 bases between. This CDR3 spans 16 amino acids. Per germline, CDR1 GTSNPN and CDR2 SVGIG (reference sequence). CDR3 sequence (DNA): TGTGCCTGGAGGACCCCAGCAGGACGGGGTGGAACTGAAGCTTTCTTT. Translated: CAWRTPAGRGGTEAFF.

This clone was seen a single time. The rearrangement links TRBV19 to TRBJ2-6, with 8 nucleotides matching TRBD1. The CDR3 contains 16 residues. V lost 4 bases, J lost 0 bases, and 2 bases stayed unmatched. CDR1 is LNHDA, CDR2 SQIVND, per germline (reference sequence). The CDR3 coding sequence is TGTGCCAGTAGTAACACAGGGGGCTCTGGGGCCAACGTCCTGACTTTC. Translation gives CASSNTGGSGANVLTF.

The V call is TRBV6-5, the J call TRBJ2-7; maybe TRBD1 (5 bases). The CDR3 loop spans 13 amino acids. From germline, CDR1 is MNHEY and CDR2 SVGAGI. V was clipped by 4 bases and J by 4 bases, with 11 bases between them. The CDR3: CASSSQEMYEQYF. The CDR3 bases are TGTGCCAGCAGTTCACAGGAGATGTACGAGCAGTACTTC.

This clone was seen only a few times. CDR3 nucleotide sequence: TGTGCCAGCAGCCAAGTCGGCGGGTCCGGGGAGCTGTTTTTT. This translates into CASSQVGGSGELFF. The rearrangement joins TRBV4-2 to TRBJ2-2; the D gene is possibly TRBD2 (5 bases). CDR3 length equals 14 residues. In germline, CDR1 is LGHNA, CDR2 YNFKEQ. V lost 1 base, J lost 6 bases, and 9 bases lay in between.

CDR3: CASSLPGLLPDTQYF. CDR3 nucleotide sequence: TGTGCCAGCAGTTTACCGGGACTGCTGCCAGATACGCAGTATTTT. The chain employs TRBV27 and TRBJ2-3; tentatively, D is TRBD2 (6 bases). The V end was cut by 2 bases, the J end by 4 bases, with 13 bases between. The CDR3 is 15 residues long. CDR1 is MNHEY and CDR2 is SMNVEV in the germline V gene (reference sequence).

The chain couples TRBV4-1 to TRBJ2-7; tentative D call: TRBD2 (6 bases). Germline V gives CDR1 MGHRA, CDR2 YSYEKL. The CDR3 runs to 15 residues. The germline V and J ends were trimmed by 2 bases and 1 base, with 12 bases remaining between them. CDR3 sequence: CASSQWTTNSYEQYF. CDR3 sequence (DNA): TGCGCCAGCAGCCAATGGACTACAAATTCCTACGAGCAGTACTTC.

The CDR3, as DNA: TGCGCCAGCAGCATGGGTGCAGGGGCTTTCCAAGAGACCCAGTACTTC. Encoded protein: CASSMGAGAFQETQYF. The chain uses TRBV5-1 and TRBJ2-5; D may be TRBD1 (6 bases). Germline CDR1 reads SGHRS; CDR2 reads YFSETQ. The CDR3 totals 16 residues. V gave up 4 bases and J gave up 1 base, with 17 bases separating them.

The table lists this clone with a few counts. The genes are TRBV6-4 and TRBJ2-3; D is perhaps TRBD2 (6 bases). The germline V gene encodes CDR1 MRHNA and CDR2 SNTAGT. The CDR3 is 15 residues long. V was trimmed by 3 bases and J by 0 bases, leaving 10 bases between them. The CDR3 nucleotides read TGTGCCAGCAGTGAGAAAAGCGGGAGCACAGATACGCAGTATTTT. Translation gives CASSEKSGSTDTQYF.

This clone was detected only a few times. The V gene is TRBV30, the J gene TRBJ1-1, with D possibly TRBD1 on 5 matching bases. V lost 1 base to trimming and J lost 3 bases, with 6 bases between them. There are 12 residues in the CDR3. Germline V gene data show CDR1 as GTSNPN and CDR2 as SVGIG (reference sequence). The DNA of the CDR3 is TGTGCCTGGAGTGCAGGGTACACTGAAGCTTTCTTT. Translation gives CAWSAGYTEAFF.

The chain carries TRBV7-8 and TRBJ2-1; TRBD1 matches at 10 bases. The germline V gene has CDR1 SGHVS and CDR2 FQNEAQ. The CDR3 has 18 residues. V trimming: 4 bases; J trimming: 0 bases; junction bases outside the gene matches: 9. This CDR3 reads CASSSPRQGATSYNEQFF. In DNA form, the CDR3 reads TGTGCCAGCAGCTCCCCACGACAGGGGGCTACCTCCTACAATGAGCAGTTCTTC.